These 19 T cell receptor beta chains originate from one sample sequenced in a study of T-cell reconstitution after alpha-beta-depleted transplantation in children. The TCRbeta library was prepared with unique molecular identifiers. TCRdb reprocessed the PCR reads with MiXCR, giving one entry per CDR3 protein. The sample has roughly 110,000 distinct CDR3 sequences; 9% to 12% are singletons. The sample here was PBMCs, taken before TCRalphabeta/CD19-depleted stem cell transplant. Every receptor here comes from a boy between 2 and 10 years old with acute lymphoblastic leukemia, due to receive a stem cell transplant.

This chain uses TRBV20-1 with TRBJ1-4; TRBD1 aligns across 11 bases. Germline CDR1 DFQATT, CDR2 SNEGSKA (reference sequence). This CDR3 contains 15 residues. Germline trimming cut 0 bases from V and 8 bases from J; bases unmatched to any gene: 5. The CDR3 here is CSARDWTGGLEKLFF. CDR3 nucleotide sequence: TGCAGTGCTAGAGATTGGACAGGGGGCCTGGAAAAACTGTTTTTT.

This clonotype was counted many times. The chain carries TRBV7-2 and TRBJ2-7; D possibly corresponds to TRBD2 (6 bases). The germline V gene has CDR1 SGHTA and CDR2 FQGNSA. The CDR3 sequence is 16 residues long. Trimming pared 5 bases from V and 3 bases from J, leaving 20 bases between. The CDR3 DNA sequence: TGTGCCAGCAGCCGAGCCTTCGGGAGCCCCTTCTACGAGCAGTACTTC. As protein: CASSRAFGSPFYEQYF. Looking up the rest from reference TRBV7-2 and TRBJ2-7 gives the full variable domain: GAGVSQSPSNKVTEKGKDVELRCDPISGHTALYWYRQSLGQGLEFLIYFQGNSAPDKSGLPSDRFSAERTGGSVSTLTIQRTQQEDSAVYLCASSRAFGSPFYEQYFGPGTRLTVT.

There are many counts of this clonotype. This chain connects TRBV6-1 to TRBJ2-3, with 7 bases identical to TRBD2. In germline, CDR1 is MNHNS, CDR2 SASEGT. V was pared by 8 bases and J by 3 bases, with 8 bases of the junction left unmatched. The CDR3 is 14 residues long. DNA of the CDR3: TGTGCCAGCTCGGGGGGTATCTGGACAGATACGCAGTATTTT. Residues: CASSGGIWTDTQYF.

This clonotype occurred once. The chain joins TRBV3-1 to TRBJ2-1; the D is unclear. The germline V gene encodes CDR1 LGHDT and CDR2 YNNKEL (reference sequence). The CDR3 sequence is 14 residues long. Trimming removed 1 base at V and 2 bases at J, with 6 bases between. The CDR3: CASSQVVTYNEQFF. Here the CDR3 DNA reads TGTGCCAGCAGCCAAGTTGTAACCTACAATGAGCAGTTCTTC.

The J gene is TRBJ2-7, the V gene TRBV20-1; a weak D match, TRBD2 (6 bases). V was pared by 5 bases and J by 3 bases, with 14 bases between. Germline V gives CDR1 DFQATT, CDR2 SNEGSKA (reference sequence). The CDR3 has 13 residues. The CDR3 sequence is CSAGEDGHYEQYF. The CDR3 DNA sequence: TGCAGTGCTGGGGAGGACGGTCACTACGAGCAGTACTTC.

This clonotype has just a few counts. The rearrangement joins TRBV20-1 to TRBJ1-1, with D uncertain. The CDR3 is made up of 17 amino acids. The germline gives CDR1 DFQATT, CDR2 SNEGSKA (reference sequence). Trimming pared 1 base from V and 4 bases from J, leaving 22 bases between. The CDR3 bases are TGCAGTGCTAGAGCGGGCGGTGGATATAACTCGGGCACTGAAGCTTTCTTT. It encodes CSARAGGGYNSGTEAFF.

Ten or more counts support this clonotype. The chain employs TRBV5-1 and TRBJ2-2, with D possibly being TRBD1 (6 bases). Germline CDR1 SGHRS, CDR2 YFSETQ. Trimming stripped 2 bases from V and 6 bases from J, with 14 bases between. CDR3 length equals 15 residues. Here the CDR3 reads CASSFTQGNSGELFF. In nucleotides, the CDR3 is TGCGCCAGCAGCTTTACACAGGGCAACTCCGGGGAGCTGTTTTTT.

V gene TRBV20-1 combines with J gene TRBJ2-2; 12 nucleotides agree with TRBD1. The CDR3 has 14 amino acids. Germline CDR1 is DFQATT and CDR2 is SNEGSKA (reference sequence). Trimming cost V 5 bases and J 7 bases; bases outside gene matches: 5. DNA of the CDR3: TGCAGTGCTCCGGGACAGGGGGCCATCGGGGAGCTGTTTTTT. Translated, it gives CSAPGQGAIGELFF.

This clonotype came up many times. The chain recombines TRBV3-1 with TRBJ2-3, with D maybe TRBD1 (5 bases). CDR1 LGHDT and CDR2 YNNKEL come from the germline V gene (reference sequence). The CDR3 consists of 14 residues. Trimming pared 1 base from V and 4 bases from J, leaving 9 bases between. CDR3 protein: CASSQGRVADTQYF. The CDR3 DNA sequence: TGTGCCAGCAGCCAAGGCAGGGTGGCAGATACGCAGTATTTT.

This clonotype was counted many times. V usage is TRBV6-5 and J usage is TRBJ2-3; D remains unclear. The CDR3 is 13 residues long. Germline CDR1 reads MNHEY; CDR2 reads SVGAGI. Trimming took 0 bases from V and 8 from J, leaving 9 bases between them. CDR3 DNA sequence: TGTGCCAGCAGTTACTCGGCTTCTCGTACGCAGTATTTT. Amino acid sequence: CASSYSASRTQYF.

At least ten counts were recorded for this clonotype. This chain uses TRBV6-1 with TRBJ1-6, with D unclear. The CDR3 has 15 amino acids. V was clipped by 7 bases and J by 5 bases, with 15 bases between them. Germline V gives CDR1 MNHNS, CDR2 SASEGT. The CDR3 loop reads CASTLGGQDNSPLHF. The CDR3 DNA reads as TGTGCCAGCACTCTAGGCGGGCAGGATAATTCACCCCTCCACTTT.

This clonotype showed up just a few times. The CDR3 bases are TGCAGTGCTAGTCCCCCGGGGGGCTACACCTTC. The encoded protein is CSASPPGGYTF. The genes are TRBV20-1 and TRBJ1-2, with D hard to call. Germline CDR1 is DFQATT and CDR2 is SNEGSKA (reference sequence). The CDR3 consists of 11 residues. Trimming removed 3 bases from V and 8 bases from J, with 10 bases in between.

This clonotype was seen a few times. The chain employs TRBV11-2 and TRBJ2-2; perhaps TRBD1 as D (5 bases). The V gene's germline CDR1 is SGHAT and CDR2 FQNNGV. The CDR3 is 13 amino acids. Trimming stripped 6 bases from V and 3 bases from J, with 8 bases between. CDR3 residues: CASRPRDTGELFF. In nucleotides, the CDR3 is TGTGCCAGCAGGCCCAGGGACACCGGGGAGCTGTTTTTT.

Many counts were recorded for this clonotype. The chain is built from TRBV29-1 and TRBJ2-5, with D perhaps TRBD2 (7 bases). Germline assignment: CDR1 SQVTM and CDR2 ANQGSEA. This CDR3 has 14 amino acids. V lost 2 bases and J 5 bases, leaving 15 bases between the germline ends. The CDR3 protein is CSVESGGLGETQYF. CDR3 in DNA: TGCAGCGTTGAATCCGGGGGGCTGGGGGAGACCCAGTACTTC.

CDR3 sequence: CASSSYWDGNPTSSYNEQFF. The CDR3 DNA sequence: TGTGCCAGCAGCTCATATTGGGACGGGAACCCGACGAGCTCCTACAATGAGCAGTTCTTC. This chain uses TRBV9 with TRBJ2-1; D might be TRBD1 or TRBD2, each matching 5 bases. Deletions cut 4 bases from V and 0 bases from J, with 26 bases between. This CDR3 is built from 20 residues. Germline V CDR1 and CDR2: SGDLS, YYNGEE. Drawing the rest from reference TRBV9 and TRBJ2-1, the complete variable domain is DSGVTQTPKHLITATGQRVTLRCSPRSGDLSVYWYQQSLDQGLQFLIQYYNGEERAKGNILERFSAQQFPDLHSELNLSSLELGDSALYFCASSSYWDGNPTSSYNEQFFGPGTRLTVL.

Ten or more counts support this clonotype. V and J are TRBV12-3 or TRBV12-4 and TRBJ1-1; tentative D call: TRBD1 (5 bases). CDR3 length: 15 amino acids. Trimming took 1 base from V and 3 from J, leaving 12 bases between them. The CDR3 is CASSLGDLIHTEAFF. DNA for the CDR3: TGTGCCAGCAGTTTAGGGGACCTTATTCACACTGAAGCTTTCTTT.

The DNA for the CDR3 is TGTGCCAGCTCACCACAGGGGCCCATCCAAGAGACCCAGTACTTC. This codes for CASSPQGPIQETQYF. V usage is TRBV18 and J usage is TRBJ2-5, with a possible D match to TRBD1 (5 bases). Trimming removed 1 base from V and 1 base from J, with 10 bases in between. The CDR3 loop spans 15 amino acids. Germline values: CDR1 KGHSH, CDR2 LQKENI. Full variable domain (remainder filled in from reference TRBV18 and TRBJ2-5): NAGVMQNPRHLVRRRGQEARLRCSPMKGHSHVYWYRQLPEEGLKFMVYLQKENIIDESGMPKERFSAEFPKEGPSILRIQQVVRGDSAAYFCASSPQGPIQETQYFGPGTRLLVL.

This chain links TRBV5-1 with TRBJ2-1, with TRBD2 as a possible D gene (6 bases). Per the germline V gene, CDR1 is SGHRS and CDR2 is YFSETQ. CDR3 length: 13 residues. The V end was cut by 2 bases, the J end by 9 bases, with 12 bases between. The CDR3 sequence: CASSLGRGGEQFF. In DNA form, the CDR3 reads TGCGCCAGCAGCTTAGGAAGGGGAGGTGAGCAGTTCTTC.

This clonotype was detected ten times or more. One junction end disagrees with the germline gene, perhaps due to a read error. The chain combines TRBV6-1 with TRBJ1-6, with D possibly TRBD1 on 5 matching bases. The V gene's germline CDR1 is MNHNS and CDR2 SASEGT. The CDR3 is 15 amino acids. The CDR3 is CASREDLGGGSPLHF. CDR3 DNA: TGTGCCAGCAGAGAAGATCTCGGGGGAGGTTCACCCCTCCACTTT.